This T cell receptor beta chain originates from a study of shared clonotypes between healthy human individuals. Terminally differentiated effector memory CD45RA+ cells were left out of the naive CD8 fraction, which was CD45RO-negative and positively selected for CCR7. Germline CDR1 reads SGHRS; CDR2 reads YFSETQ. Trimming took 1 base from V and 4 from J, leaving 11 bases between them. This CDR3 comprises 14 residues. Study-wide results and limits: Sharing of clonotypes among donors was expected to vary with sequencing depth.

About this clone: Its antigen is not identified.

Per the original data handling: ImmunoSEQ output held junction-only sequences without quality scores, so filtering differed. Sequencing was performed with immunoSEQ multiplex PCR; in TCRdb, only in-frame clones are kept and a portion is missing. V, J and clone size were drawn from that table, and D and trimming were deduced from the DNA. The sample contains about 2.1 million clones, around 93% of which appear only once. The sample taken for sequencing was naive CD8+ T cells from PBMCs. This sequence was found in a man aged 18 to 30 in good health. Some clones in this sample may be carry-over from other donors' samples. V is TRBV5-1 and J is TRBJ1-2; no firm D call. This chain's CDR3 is CASSLYQDGYGYTF. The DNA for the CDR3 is TGCGCCAGCAGCTTGTACCAGGACGGCTATGGCTACACCTTC.